This T cell receptor beta chain stems from a study of tissue T cells after allogeneic stem cell transplantation. Time point meaning: mouse harvest day 14 after allogeneic transplant. The graft held 10^6 splenic CD5+ T cells and 10^7 T-cell-depleted bone marrow cells. Note on this clone: Gene names denote mouse genes. The CDR3 end is not reached by the read, which stops 1 residue before it; the germline J gene fills it in.

The assay was immunoSEQ multiplex PCR, and TCRdb's table has in-frame clones only and misses some. The sample holds about 9,000 clones, roughly 38% seen once. Trimming pared 6 bases from V and 1 base from J, leaving 11 bases between. From germline, CDR1 is KGHTA and CDR2 FRNEEI. The length of the CDR3 is 14 residues. The sequence was collected from a female BALB/c mouse given C57BL/6 T cells with graft-versus-host disease after an allogeneic hematopoietic cell transplant. Sequenced sample: skin. The chain links TRBV24 to TRBJ2-3; TRBD2 might be the D (6 bases). The CDR3 protein is CASSPDCGAETLYF. CDR3 DNA, as far as it was read: TGTGCCAGCAGCCCGGACTGTGGTGCAGAAACGCTGTAT.